There are many counts of the clone carrying this TCR beta chain. The antigen is unknown. The data were obtained in a study of human T cells and chemical hapten exposure. The time point was: patch test 1, 2 weeks after DPC sensitization. The treatment is: therapeutic diphenylcyclopropenone sensitization with weekly scalp DPC. Germline loops: CDR1 SQVTM, CDR2 ANQGSEA. The CDR3 has 13 amino acids. From the RACE reads, TCRdb called clonotypes with MiXCR, one entry per CDR3 protein. The data contain more than 65,000 distinct CDR3 sequences, approximately 8% of them singletons. Overall study findings and caveats: TCRs whose frequency exceeded 1 in 1000 remained the same following DPC sensitization.

This clonotype originated in a woman in her 30s with alopecia areata. Some clones in this sample may be carry-over from other donors' samples. The chain is built from TRBV29-1 and TRBJ1-5; TRBD1 aligns across 8 bases. Sequenced here: whole blood, sampled in connection with sensitization to the hapten diphenylcyclopropenone (DPC). CDR3 amino acids: CGAGGEGNQPQHF. Written as DNA, the CDR3 is TGCGGCGCAGGGGGCGAGGGCAATCAGCCCCAGCATTTT.